This T cell receptor (beta chain) was observed in a study of blood T cells in healthy people across ages. Regarding the study as a whole: TCR beta diversity tracked closely with naive T cell percentage. As age increased, TCR beta diversity per million T cells fell in a roughly linear fashion. Any conclusive comparison of naive versus antigen-experienced cells was prevented by using unsorted PBMCs.

A J-beta primer mix and a sample-barcoded 5' primer were used in a second PCR of roughly 7 to 12 cycles. TCRdb analysed the 5' RACE reads with MiXCR anew, one entry per CDR3 protein. The repertoire includes 850,000 to 1,000,000 distinct CDR3 sequences, around 46% of them detected once, and roughly 13% sits in the top ten. With 5 bases removed from V and 5 bases from J, the gap between germline ends came to 12 bases. The CDR3 is 13 residues long. About this clonotype: Its antigen remains unidentified.

Sequencing was performed on blood. This TCR was sampled from a man aged 25-45 years in good health. The chain joins TRBV12-3 or TRBV12-4 to TRBJ1-2, with D maybe TRBD1 (6 bases). The CDR3 spells CASSQTGEYGYTF. In nucleotides, the CDR3 is TGTGCCAGCAGTCAGACAGGCGAATATGGCTACACCTTC.